Sequencing of this T cell receptor (beta chain) was carried out in a study of identical twins. Findings of the study overall: Instead of following the same donors, the conclusions were based on cross-sectional statistical analysis. Models underestimated out-of-frame TCR alpha sharing in monozygotic twins.

CDR3 length: 14 residues. Germline values: CDR1 KGHSH, CDR2 LQKENI. With 2 bases removed from V and 1 base from J, the gap between germline ends came to 7 bases. Notes on this clonotype: Its specificity is unknown.

Everyone who gave samples was a healthy Caucasian. After template switching added a universal primer site, the resulting cDNA carried unique molecular identifiers. TCRdb used MiXCR to reprocess the 5' RACE reads, holding one entry per CDR3 protein. The sample gives hundreds of thousands of distinct CDR3 sequences, over 12% of which show up once; around 8.3% is in the top ten. Sequencing input: memory (CD45RO+) T cells sorted from blood. V is TRBV18 and J is TRBJ2-3, with unresolved D. The source is a woman aged 18-29 years in good health. CDR3 loop: CASSPEQRTDTQYF. The DNA for the CDR3 is TGTGCCAGCTCACCAGAACAGCGCACAGATACGCAGTATTTT.